A selection of T cell receptor beta chains follows, all from one sample in a study of T-cell reconstitution after alpha-beta-depleted transplantation in children. A single record per CDR3 protein comes from TCRdb applying MiXCR to the PCR reads. The sample has more than 200,000 distinct CDR3 sequences; approximately 17% are singletons. The sample consisted of PBMCs, mostly from graft donor cells, taken 360 days after TCRalphabeta/CD19-depleted stem cell transplant. The receptors were gathered from a male patient under 10 years old who had a stem cell transplant for acute lymphoblastic leukemia, so the T cells may come from the graft donor. CDR3s include the opening cysteine and the closing phenylalanine or tryptophan. D genes are given only for firm matches. Rows may omit the clone size; those that give it use once, few, many or a size class.

>NA|TRBJ1-1|14|TRBV5-1|NA
TGCGCCAGCAGCTTGGCGGGGGACGGGACTGAAGCTTTCTTT
CASSLAGDGTEAFF
>TRBD2|TRBJ2-6|15|TRBV6-2/TRBV6-3|NA
TGTGCCGGAGAACTGGGAGGGGCTGGGGCCAACGTCCTGACTTTC
CAGELGGAGANVLTF
>NA|TRBJ1-2|18|TRBV3-1|NA
TGTGCCAGCAGCCAAGATAGCGGGGAACCTCCTCTTAACTATGGCTACACCTTC
CASSQDSGEPPLNYGYTF
>NA|TRBJ2-7|13|TRBV7-8|few
TGTGCCAGCAGTCAAAGGGCAGGGATCGAGCAGTACTTC
CASSQRAGIEQYF
>NA|TRBJ2-7|12|TRBV28|many
TGTGCCAGCAGTTTGGGCTTCTACGAGCAGTACTTC
CASSLGFYEQYF
>NA|TRBJ2-1|10|TRBV9|few
TGTGCCAGCAGGGGCAATGAGCAGTTCTTC
CASRGNEQFF
>NA|TRBJ2-4|17|TRBV9|few
TGTGCCAGCAGCGTAGATGGCCCAAGGGACGCCAAAAACATTCAGTACTTC
CASSVDGPRDAKNIQYF
>NA|TRBJ2-7|11|TRBV11-2|few
TGTGCCAGCAGCTTTCGGAGGGAGCAGTACTTC
CASSFRREQYF
>NA|TRBJ1-3|14|TRBV11-2|NA
TGTGCCAGCAGAAGCGACCGGCTGGGAAACACCATATATTTT
CASRSDRLGNTIYF
>NA|TRBJ2-7|13|TRBV7-9|few
TGTGCCAGCACCCCCCACCGGCCCTACGAGCAGTACTTC
CASTPHRPYEQYF
>NA|TRBJ2-2|15|TRBV18|many
TGTGCCAGCTCATTACCGGGAGCGAACACCGGGGAGCTGTTTTTT
CASSLPGANTGELFF
>NA|TRBJ2-1|13|TRBV2|NA
TGTGCCAGCACCCTGGTCGGCTTCAATGAGCAGTTCTTC
CASTLVGFNEQFF
>TRBD1|TRBJ1-5|15|TRBV6-5|few
TGTGCCAGCAGTTTCCCCGAACAGGGGAATCAGCCCCAGCATTTT
CASSFPEQGNQPQHF
>TRBD2|TRBJ2-7|16|TRBV7-2|few
TGTGCCAGCAGTTCTTATGGTGCTAGCGGGGGAGGGGAGCAGTACTTC
CASSSYGASGGGEQYF
>TRBD1|TRBJ2-2|17|TRBV9|few
TGTGCCAGCAGCGCACCGATATCTTGGACAGGGGGATCCTGGCTGTTTTTT
CASSAPISWTGGSWLFF
>NA|TRBJ2-5|14|TRBV3-1|few
TGTGCCAGCAGCCAAGATCTCGTTCAAGAGACCCAGTACTTC
CASSQDLVQETQYF
>NA|TRBJ2-2|13|TRBV29-1|NA
TGCAGCGTTGACAGCGACAACACCGGGGAGCTGTTTTTT
CSVDSDNTGELFF
>NA|TRBJ2-6|17|TRBV20-1|NA
TGCTGTGCTAGAGATCGTTTACAGGTCTCTGGGGCCAACGTCCTGACTTTC
CCARDRLQVSGANVLTF
>NA|TRBJ1-5|19|TRBV15|NA
TGTGCCACCAGCAGAGATAGGGGCTTAGGAGGAGACGGCAATCAGCCCCAGCATTTT
CATSRDRGLGGDGNQPQHF
>NA|TRBJ2-7|15|TRBV12-3/TRBV12-4|few
TGTGCCAGCAGTCTATCCGCTTCCCCTGACTACGAGCAGTACTTC
CASSLSASPDYEQYF
>NA|TRBJ2-3|15|TRBV14|few
TGTGCCAGCAGCCGCGGGCTGAAGTGGTGGTTTGCGCAGTATTTT
CASSRGLKWWFAQYF
>NA|TRBJ1-4|14|TRBV10-3|few
TGTGCCATCAGGATACCGAAAAAGGGCGAAAAACTGTTTTTT
CAIRIPKKGEKLFF
>NA|TRBJ2-7|15|TRBV2|few
TGTGCCAGCAGCCCCGGGTCCCGAAATACCTACGAGCAGTACTTC
CASSPGSRNTYEQYF
>NA|TRBJ2-3|16|TRBV3-1|NA
TGTGCCAGCAGCCATTACGGCAGCGTACAAACAGATACGCAGTATTTT
CASSHYGSVQTDTQYF
>TRBD2|TRBJ2-7|17|TRBV4-2|NA
TGTGCCAGCAGCTTCACGGTAGGGGAGCGGGGGGATGTCGAGCAGTACTTC
CASSFTVGERGDVEQYF
>NA|TRBJ2-3|14|TRBV7-6|few
TGTGCCAGCAGCCTGGGCTATTCGCAAGATACGCAGTATTTT
CASSLGYSQDTQYF
>NA|TRBJ1-3|16|TRBV24-1|NA
TGTGCCACCAGTGACCCGGACGGACCCTCTGGAAACACCATATATTTT
CATSDPDGPSGNTIYF
>TRBD1|TRBJ2-7|15|TRBV5-1|many
TGCGCCAGCAGCTTGGCCAGGGGGCCAACCTACGAGCAGTACTTC
CASSLARGPTYEQYF
>NA|TRBJ1-5|15|TRBV4-3|few
TGCGCCAGCAGCCAAGATTACCCCCGGAGTCAGCCCCAGCATTTT
CASSQDYPRSQPQHF
>NA|TRBJ1-5|17|TRBV13|NA
TGTGCCAGCGGGGACTCGAGGTGGGATCGTAGCAATCAGCCCCAGCATTTT
CASGDSRWDRSNQPQHF
>NA|TRBJ2-2|13|TRBV29-1|few
TGCAGCGTTGACCCCAAGAACACCGGGGAGCTGTTTTTT
CSVDPKNTGELFF
>NA|TRBJ2-1|15|TRBV6-1|NA
TGTGCCAGCGCCCCCCTAGCGCCCGAGGGGAATGAGCAGTTCTTC
CASAPLAPEGNEQFF
>NA|TRBJ1-6|13|TRBV5-5|few
TGTGCCAGCAGCTTGGTGGTGGGGATGGCCCTCCACTTT
CASSLVVGMALHF